A single sample is the source of the 9 T cell receptor beta chains below, sequenced in a study of Tregs in tolerant kidney transplant recipients. The method was immunoSEQ multiplex PCR; TCRdb's version includes in-frame clones alone and lacks a portion of them. Found here are 55,000 to 70,000 clones, 75% to 90% of them singletons; the top ten hold 2.1%. This material consisted of Tregs from blood, taken before the transplant. Receptors originate from a human donor who received a combined kidney and bone marrow transplant.

The chain carries TRBV6-6 and TRBJ2-7, with 8 bases that match TRBD1. The CDR3 is made up of 13 amino acids. V trimming: 6 bases; J trimming: 4 bases; junction bases outside the gene matches: 5. Looked up from germline, CDR1 is MNHNY and CDR2 is SVGAGI (reference sequence). CDR3 DNA: TGTGCCAGCAGGGATACAGGGGGGTACGAGCAGTACTTC. Translating it yields CASRDTGGYEQYF.

The chain has TRBV4-3 and TRBJ2-4; D is possibly TRBD2 (5 bases). V was clipped by 3 bases and J by 7 bases, with 10 bases between them. The CDR3 covers 13 residues. CDR1 is LGHNA and CDR2 is YSLEER in the germline V gene. The CDR3 here is CASSQELGNIQYF. CDR3 nucleotide sequence: TGCGCCAGCAGCCAGGAACTAGGGAACATTCAGTACTTC.

The chain joins TRBV6-5 to TRBJ2-1, with 10 bases identical to TRBD2. Per germline, CDR1 MNHEY and CDR2 SVGAGI. Trimming cost V 5 bases and J 10 bases; bases outside gene matches: 8. The CDR3 runs to 14 residues. The CDR3 is CASSRAGGPKEQFF. CDR3 DNA: TGTGCCAGCAGTCGAGCGGGGGGGCCGAAAGAGCAGTTCTTC.

V is TRBV9 and J is TRBJ2-1; no definite D call. From germline, CDR1 is SGDLS and CDR2 YYNGEE. V was shortened by 0 bases and J by 15 bases, with 16 bases between the two germline ends. This CDR3 comprises 13 residues. The CDR3 loop reads CASSVGPPGVLFF. In nucleotides, the CDR3 is TGTGCCAGCAGCGTAGGGCCCCCCGGTGTTCTGTTCTTC.

The chain uses TRBV25-1 and TRBJ1-2; 8 nucleotides align to TRBD1. Losses at the gene ends were 6 bases for V and 4 bases for J; bases not matched to a gene: 4. Germline V lookup: CDR1 MGHDK, CDR2 SYGVNS. The CDR3 contains 13 residues. The CDR3 DNA follows: TGTGCCAGCAGGGGAACAGGGGGCTATGGCTACACCTTC. Protein product: CASRGTGGYGYTF.

CDR3 amino acids: CASSLDQGAGEKLFF. In DNA, the CDR3 is TGTGCCAGCAGCTTAGATCAGGGGGCTGGGGAAAAACTGTTTTTT. The V gene is TRBV7-9, the J gene TRBJ1-4; 8 bases match TRBD1. CDR3 length: 15 amino acids. Germline V gives CDR1 SEHNR, CDR2 FQNEAQ (reference sequence). J gave up 8 bases and V 1 base, and 6 bases lay outside the gene matches.

The chain joins TRBV28 to TRBJ1-2, with D possibly matching TRBD1 (5 bases). Germline V CDR1 and CDR2: MDHEN, SYDVKM. This CDR3 is built from 11 residues. Trimming took 4 bases from V and 10 from J, leaving 10 bases between them. In DNA, the CDR3 is TGTGCCAGCAGTTCGGGACGGCTCTACACCTTC. This codes for CASSSGRLYTF.

V usage is TRBV29-1 and J usage is TRBJ1-1; D gene ambiguous. V gave up 6 bases and J gave up 2 bases, with 13 bases separating them. Germline V gene sequence: CDR1 SQVTM, CDR2 ANQGSEA. The CDR3 spans 13 residues. The CDR3 region has the DNA TGCAGCGTCCGACGCTCACCTAACACTGAAGCTTTCTTT. Protein sequence: CSVRRSPNTEAFF.

V is TRBV7-9 and J is TRBJ2-2, with a weak D call TRBD2 (5 bases). Germline V gene lookup returns CDR1 SEHNR and CDR2 FQNEAQ (reference sequence). CDR3 length: 14 residues. The CDR3 loop is CATLRERNTGELFF. The CDR3 bases are TGTGCGACCCTACGGGAAAGGAACACCGGGGAGCTGTTTTTT.